The next 8 T cell receptor beta chains were all read from a single sample in a study of blood T cell repertoires in COVID-19. Libraries were prepared by immunoSEQ multiplex PCR; TCRdb keeps only in-frame clonotypes and omits some of them. The table has about 270,000 clones, around 89% seen once. The material sequenced was PBMCs or T cells enriched from blood (not recorded which). These receptors all stem from a woman aged 50 to 60 who had recovered from COVID-19.

This clone was seen a handful of times. This chain uses TRBV9 with TRBJ1-1, with TRBD1 matching 8 bases. The CDR3 covers 15 residues. The V and J ends lost 0 bases and 3 bases, in that order; junction bases with no gene match: 4. Germline values: CDR1 SGDLS, CDR2 YYNGEE. The CDR3 is CASSVVRGRDTEAFF. CDR3 bases: TGTGCCAGCAGCGTAGTCAGGGGGCGGGACACTGAAGCTTTCTTT.

This chain joins TRBV25-1 and TRBJ1-6, with TRBD1 matching over 7 bases. J lost 10 bases, V lost 1 base, and 4 bases had no gene match. Germline CDR1 reads MGHDK; CDR2 reads SYGVNS. The CDR3 loop spans 14 amino acids. The DNA of the CDR3 is TGTGCCAGCAGTGAATCCACAGGGGTCTCACCCCTCCACTTT. It specifies CASSESTGVSPLHF. Full variable domain (missing parts from reference TRBV25-1 and TRBJ1-6): EADIYQTPRYLVIGTGKKITLECSQTMGHDKMYWYQQDPGMELHLIHYSYGVNSTEKGDLSSESTVSRIRTEHFPLTLESARPSHTSQYLCASSESTGVSPLHFGNGTRLTVT.

The chain uses TRBV4-1 and TRBJ1-6; D might be TRBD1 (5 bases). Germline CDR1 reads MGHRA; CDR2 reads YSYEKL. V was trimmed by 0 bases and J by 9 bases, leaving 15 bases between them. The CDR3 spans 16 residues. The CDR3 region has the DNA TGCGCCAGCAGCCAAGAACCCCCCGGGGGGGTTTCACCCCTCCACTTT. Protein: CASSQEPPGGVSPLHF.

The chain recombines TRBV7-2 with TRBJ1-4; D is undetermined. This CDR3 is 12 amino acids long. Trimming cost V 5 bases and J 7 bases, with 8 bases left between them. CDR1 is SGHTA, CDR2 FQGNSA, per germline. The CDR3, as DNA: TGTGCCAGCAGCGGCCCAGGTGAAAAACTGTTTTTT. This sequence encodes CASSGPGEKLFF.

This sequence joins TRBV6-7 and TRBJ2-1; 14 bases line up with TRBD2. TRBV6-7 counts as an open reading frame of uncertain function. This CDR3 contains 15 residues. V lost 2 bases to trimming and J lost 7 bases; unmatched junction nucleotides: 1. CDR3 sequence reads: CASSYRTSGRNEQFF. The CDR3 DNA follows: TGTGCCAGCAGTTACAGGACTAGCGGGAGGAATGAGCAGTTCTTC.

The chain recombines TRBV6-1 with TRBJ2-3; tentatively, D is TRBD1 (5 bases). Between the trimmed V and J ends, which lost 2 bases and 3 bases, there was a span of 12 bases. CDR1 is MNHNS, CDR2 SASEGT, per germline. This CDR3 has 15 amino acids. The CDR3 nucleotides read TGTGCCAGCAGTGAATATGCTAGGGGTACAGATACGCAGTATTTT. This translates into CASSEYARGTDTQYF.

V and J are TRBV7-8 and TRBJ2-1; D is perhaps TRBD2 (5 bases). CDR1 is SGHVS, CDR2 FQNEAQ, per germline. The V gene lost 3 bases and the J gene lost 4 bases, with 10 bases spanning the gap. The CDR3 runs 14 residues. In nucleotides, the CDR3 is TGTGCCAGCAGCTTGCGTTCGGGGTACAATGAGCAGTTCTTC. Amino acids: CASSLRSGYNEQFF.

The V call is TRBV30, the J call TRBJ2-7; tentatively, D is TRBD2 (5 bases). This CDR3 spans 14 amino acids. V was clipped by 0 bases and J by 5 bases, with 14 bases between them. Per germline, CDR1 GTSNPN and CDR2 SVGIG (reference sequence). DNA for the CDR3: TGTGCCTGGAGTGTACTCTCGAGGGTTGACGAGCAGTACTTC. Protein: CAWSVLSRVDEQYF.